Listed here are 28 T cell receptor beta chains from one sample, sequenced in a study of blood T cell repertoires in COVID-19. Repertoires were generated with immunoSEQ multiplex PCR, while TCRdb's copy carries only in-frame clones and drops some. In the table there are around 70,000 clones, roughly 80% of which are singletons. Sequencing input: peripheral blood. These receptors were taken from a human donor in a cohort sampled during active COVID-19.

The V and J genes are TRBV28 and TRBJ1-6; D possibly corresponds to TRBD1 (6 bases). Germline V gene lookup returns CDR1 MDHEN and CDR2 SYDVKM. V was trimmed by 7 bases and J by 5 bases, leaving 18 bases between them. There are 16 residues in the CDR3. The CDR3 spells CASTPPPGQNNSPLHF. As DNA, the CDR3 is TGTGCCAGCACCCCTCCCCCAGGACAGAATAATTCACCCCTCCACTTT.

This chain uses TRBV28 with TRBJ2-5, with 11 bases matching TRBD1. CDR1 is MDHEN and CDR2 is SYDVKM in the germline V gene. The trim removed 11 bases at V and 5 bases at J, leaving 34 bases unmatched. CDR3 length: 22 residues. CDR3 sequence: CASLWGWDRGFWGLVLSETQYF. CDR3 in DNA: TGTGCCTCCCTGTGGGGTTGGGACAGGGGGTTTTGGGGGTTGGTATTGTCTGAGACCCAGTACTTC. The full variable domain, with the rest looked up from reference TRBV28 and TRBJ2-5, is DVKVTQSSRYLVKRTGEKVFLECVQDMDHENMFWYRQDPGLGLRLIYFSYDVKMKEKGDIPEGYSVSREKKERFSLILESASTNQTSMYLCASLWGWDRGFWGLVLSETQYFGPGTRLLVL.

This chain links TRBV5-1 with TRBJ2-3; D is unclear. The CDR3 is made up of 15 amino acids. Germline V gene sequence: CDR1 SGHRS, CDR2 YFSETQ. V lost 0 bases, J lost 0 bases, and 8 bases lay in between. The CDR3 DNA sequence: TGCGCCAGCAGCTTGGTCCAGGCCAGCACAGATACGCAGTATTTT. Its translation: CASSLVQASTDTQYF. The whole variable domain, filled in from reference TRBV5-1 and TRBJ2-3, reads KAGVTQTPRYLIKTRGQQVTLSCSPISGHRSVSWYQQTPGQGLQFLFEYFSETQRNKGNFPGRFSGRQFSNSRSEMNVSTLELGDSALYLCASSLVQASTDTQYFGPGTRLTVL.

Note on this clone: The junction shows a germline mismatch at one end, possibly a read error. This chain connects TRBV5-1 to TRBJ2-3, with TRBD1 matching over 12 bases. Germline assignment: CDR1 SGHRS and CDR2 YFSETQ. The CDR3 consists of 16 residues. The DNA of the CDR3 is TGCGCCAGCAGCTTGGGGGGACAGGGGGCGAGAGATACGCAATATTTT. It specifies CASSLGGQGARDTQYF. Using reference TRBV5-1 and TRBJ2-3 for the parts outside the CDR3, the full variable domain is KAGVTQTPRYLIKTRGQQVTLSCSPISGHRSVSWYQQTPGQGLQFLFEYFSETQRNKGNFPGRFSGRQFSNSRSEMNVSTLELGDSALYLCASSLGGQGARDTQYFGPGTRLTVL.

The chain joins TRBV9 to TRBJ2-3; TRBD2 agrees at 9 bases. Trimming cost V 0 bases and J 3 bases; bases outside gene matches: 5. CDR1 and CDR2 from the germline V gene are SGDLS and YYNGEE. The CDR3 is 16 residues long. The DNA of the CDR3 is TGTGCCAGCAGCGTAGTGGCGGGGGGGCCAACAGATACGCAGTATTTT. Its protein product is CASSVVAGGPTDTQYF.

The chain couples TRBV11-2 to TRBJ2-2; 7 bases match TRBD1. Germline V gene data show CDR1 as SGHAT and CDR2 as FQNNGV. The ends lost 2 bases at V and 4 bases at J; junction bases unmatched: 7. CDR3 size: 16 residues. For the CDR3, the DNA is TGTGCCAGCAGCTTAAATAGGGGGCGCATCACCGGGGAGCTGTTTTTT. It yields the protein CASSLNRGRITGELFF.

The V gene is TRBV5-6, the J gene TRBJ2-3, with TRBD1 as a possible D gene (6 bases). The V and J ends lost 4 bases and 0 bases respectively, with 21 bases between them. This CDR3 is built from 18 residues. Germline lookup yields CDR1 SGHDT and CDR2 YYEEEE. CDR3 sequence (DNA): TGTGCCAGCAGCGTACCGACCACAGGGCCTACTAGCACAGATACGCAGTATTTT. Translation gives CASSVPTTGPTSTDTQYF.

This clone was detected once. The chain has TRBV30 and TRBJ1-1, with D possibly matching TRBD1 (5 bases). Between the trimmed V and J ends, which lost 8 bases and 4 bases, there was a span of 20 bases. Germline V gives CDR1 GTSNPN, CDR2 SVGIG (reference sequence). The CDR3 sequence is 14 residues long. CDR3: CAATGGARTTEAFF. CDR3 DNA sequence: TGTGCCGCCACGGGGGGTGCCCGGACCACTGAAGCTTTCTTT.

This chain links TRBV7-2 with TRBJ2-1; 9 nucleotides align to TRBD1. J gave up 4 bases and V 1 base, and 2 bases lay outside the gene matches. The CDR3 sequence is 15 residues long. Germline V gene lookup returns CDR1 SGHTA and CDR2 FQGNSA. The CDR3 is CASSLEGQGYNEQFF. The CDR3 DNA follows: TGTGCCAGCAGCTTAGAGGGACAGGGATACAATGAGCAGTTCTTC. The whole variable domain, filled in from reference TRBV7-2 and TRBJ2-1, reads GAGVSQSPSNKVTEKGKDVELRCDPISGHTALYWYRQSLGQGLEFLIYFQGNSAPDKSGLPSDRFSAERTGGSVSTLTIQRTQQEDSAVYLCASSLEGQGYNEQFFGPGTRLTVL.

The V gene is TRBV19, the J gene TRBJ2-3; 7 bases match TRBD1. The germline V gene has CDR1 LNHDA and CDR2 SQIVND (reference sequence). The trim removed 3 bases at V and 4 bases at J, leaving 4 bases unmatched. The CDR3 contains 14 residues. The CDR3 sequence is CASSILGGPDTQYF. CDR3 coding DNA: TGTGCCAGTAGTATCTTAGGGGGCCCAGATACGCAGTATTTT.

V is TRBV18 and J is TRBJ1-1; D remains unclear. The CDR3 consists of 15 residues. Germline assignment: CDR1 KGHSH and CDR2 LQKENI. V was shortened by 2 bases and J by 4 bases, with 14 bases between the two germline ends. CDR3 region: CASSPSEGAATEAFF. CDR3 bases: TGTGCCAGCTCACCATCGGAGGGAGCGGCCACTGAAGCTTTCTTT. Complete variable domain (other parts from reference TRBV18 and TRBJ1-1): NAGVMQNPRHLVRRRGQEARLRCSPMKGHSHVYWYRQLPEEGLKFMVYLQKENIIDESGMPKERFSAEFPKEGPSILRIQQVVRGDSAAYFCASSPSEGAATEAFFGQGTRLTVV.

The chain carries TRBV6-5 and TRBJ2-6; D unclear. This CDR3 contains 15 residues. Germline assignment: CDR1 MNHEY and CDR2 SVGAGI. V lost 6 bases and J 0 bases, leaving 9 bases between the germline ends. The CDR3 region has the DNA TGTGCCAGCAGCCTACACAGCTCTGGGGCCAACGTCCTGACTTTC. It is translated as CASSLHSSGANVLTF.

The rearrangement joins TRBV24-1 to TRBJ2-3; 7 nucleotides agree with TRBD2. Trimming took 5 bases from V and 3 from J; bases not matched to a gene: 7. The CDR3 contains 15 residues. Per germline, CDR1 KGHDR and CDR2 SFDVKD. CDR3 nucleotide sequence: TGTGCCACCAGTGTTTTCGCGGGAGAAACAGATACGCAGTATTTT. It specifies CATSVFAGETDTQYF.

J is TRBJ2-1 and V is TRBV24-1, with 9 bases aligning to TRBD1. Germline V lookup: CDR1 KGHDR, CDR2 SFDVKD. The CDR3 spans 14 residues. V was clipped by 8 bases and J by 6 bases; unmatched bases: 7. In DNA form, the CDR3 reads TGTGCCACCAACTCCGGGACAGGGTTCAATGAGCAGTTCTTC. Translation gives CATNSGTGFNEQFF.

The J gene is TRBJ1-1, the V gene TRBV5-1, with D possibly being TRBD1 (5 bases). CDR1 and CDR2 (germline): SGHRS, YFSETQ. Trimming took 1 base from V and 4 from J, leaving 14 bases between them. The CDR3 has 15 amino acids. CDR3 nucleotides: TGCGCCAGCAGCTTGTCAACAGGCCAAAGCACTGAAGCTTTCTTT. Amino acids: CASSLSTGQSTEAFF.

J is TRBJ1-5 and V is TRBV6-2 or TRBV6-3, with D perhaps TRBD1 (6 bases). V lost 2 bases, J lost 3 bases, and 17 bases lay in between. The CDR3 has 17 amino acids. Germline V CDR1 and CDR2: MNHEY, SVGEGT. The CDR3 spells CASSYSSRGGDNQPQHF. The CDR3 coding sequence is TGTGCCAGCAGTTACAGTTCAAGAGGGGGTGACAATCAGCCCCAGCATTTT.

J is TRBJ2-5 and V is TRBV29-1; 9 bases fit TRBD2. Germline V gene lookup returns CDR1 SQVTM and CDR2 ANQGSEA. After removal of 2 bases from V and 6 bases from J, the junction contained 7 bases not matched to a gene. The CDR3 covers 14 residues. The CDR3: CSVESLAGRKTQYF. In nucleotides, the CDR3 is TGCAGCGTTGAATCTCTAGCGGGGCGGAAGACCCAGTACTTC.

The V gene is TRBV10-3, the J gene TRBJ1-2, with a tentative D call TRBD1 (5 bases). This CDR3 has 15 amino acids. Germline V gene sequence: CDR1 ENHRY, CDR2 SYGVKD. Between the trimmed V and J ends, which lost 3 bases and 1 base, there was a span of 12 bases. For the CDR3, the DNA is TGTGCCATCAGTGACGGGGGGACGTATAACTATGGCTACACCTTC. It yields the protein CAISDGGTYNYGYTF.

The V gene is TRBV7-9, the J gene TRBJ2-2; 14 bases map to TRBD2. Germline CDR1 reads SEHNR; CDR2 reads FQNEAQ (reference sequence). This CDR3 has 17 residues. V lost 5 bases and J lost 5; bases outside the gene matches: 7. Written as DNA, the CDR3 is TGTGCCAGCAGCACCAGACTAGCGGGAGGGCGTACCGGGGAGCTGTTTTTT. Translating gives CASSTRLAGGRTGELFF.

The chain couples TRBV29-1 to TRBJ2-1, with 8 bases fitting TRBD1. The CDR3 runs to 15 residues. V shed 7 bases, J shed 6 bases, and the junction held 14 bases outside the gene matches. Germline-derived CDR1 and CDR2 are SQVTM and ANQGSEA. The CDR3 region has the DNA TGCAGCGGGACCTTAGGACAGGGCAAGTTCAATGAGCAGTTCTTC. Amino acid sequence: CSGTLGQGKFNEQFF.

The chain links TRBV10-2 to TRBJ2-2; 12 bases agree with TRBD2. This CDR3 region has 17 residues. V shed 5 bases, J shed 6 bases, and the junction held 10 bases outside the gene matches. Looked up from germline, CDR1 is WSHSY and CDR2 is SAAADI. CDR3 in DNA: TGCGCCAGCAGTATGCTAGCGGGGGGGCTAGGAGCCGGGGAGCTGTTTTTT. It specifies CASSMLAGGLGAGELFF.

At least ten counts were recorded for this clone. The chain recombines TRBV28 with TRBJ2-7, with D tentatively TRBD1 (6 bases). CDR3 size: 14 residues. Germline V lookup: CDR1 MDHEN, CDR2 SYDVKM. The V gene lost 7 bases and the J gene lost 3 bases, with 16 bases spanning the gap. DNA of the CDR3: TGTGCCAGCACCCAACAGGGCCCAGACTACGAGCAGTACTTC. This encodes CASTQQGPDYEQYF.

The chain is built from TRBV23-1 and TRBJ1-2; D remains unclear. TRBV23-1 falls under the ORF class, with uncertain function. V dropped 3 bases and J dropped 5 bases, with 7 bases sitting between them. The CDR3 has 12 residues. The CDR3 nucleotides read TGCGCCAGCAGTCAGGGCCTTTATGGCTACACCTTC. Amino acids: CASSQGLYGYTF.

The V call is TRBV11-2, the J call TRBJ2-3; a possible D gene is TRBD1 (6 bases). The CDR3 has 15 residues. V lost 0 bases and J 5 bases, leaving 12 bases between the germline ends. Germline loops: CDR1 SGHAT, CDR2 FQNNGV. The CDR3 bases are TGTGCCAGCAGCTTAGAGGGCAGGGGTATAGATACGCAGTATTTT. As protein: CASSLEGRGIDTQYF.

The chain joins TRBV9 to TRBJ2-2; 8 nucleotides line up with TRBD2. Germline V lookup: CDR1 SGDLS, CDR2 YYNGEE. The CDR3 has 17 amino acids. V dropped 2 bases and J dropped 3; count of bases not matched to a gene: 9. As DNA, the CDR3 is TGTGCCAGCAGCGTCAGCCGGGAGGGCCCTGACACCGGGGAGCTGTTTTTT. Translated, it gives CASSVSREGPDTGELFF.

The chain links TRBV5-1 to TRBJ2-7; 8 nucleotides align to TRBD1. Trimming cost V 4 bases and J 3 bases; bases outside gene matches: 6. CDR1 SGHRS and CDR2 YFSETQ come from the germline V gene. There are 14 residues in the CDR3. The CDR3 DNA follows: TGCGCCAGCAGCATTACAGGGGGTGGCTACGAGCAGTACTTC. It translates to CASSITGGGYEQYF.

The chain combines TRBV2 with TRBJ2-5, with D hard to call. The V end lost 5 bases, the J end lost 0 bases, and 7 bases lay between the germline ends. CDR3 length: 13 amino acids. Germline assignment: CDR1 SNHLY and CDR2 FYNNEI. CDR3 sequence (DNA): TGTGCCAGCAGTTACCGCGACCAAGAGACCCAGTACTTC. Residues: CASSYRDQETQYF.

The chain joins TRBV24-1 to TRBJ2-1; 7 bases agree with TRBD2. V lost 1 base and J lost 5; bases outside the gene matches: 4. Germline V gene data show CDR1 as KGHDR and CDR2 as SFDVKD. The CDR3 loop spans 15 amino acids. CDR3 sequence reads: CATSDLAGPNNEQFF. In nucleotides, the CDR3 is TGTGCCACCAGTGATTTAGCGGGACCCAACAATGAGCAGTTCTTC.